The 27 T cell receptor beta chains reported below all come from one sample, sequenced in a study of blood T cell repertoires in COVID-19. Profiling relied on immunoSEQ multiplex PCR, and the TCRdb table lists in-frame clones only, not all of them. The sample yields roughly 250,000 clones, about 88% seen once. The sequencing input was peripheral blood. Source of these receptors: a man aged 55 to 70 who had recovered from COVID-19.

The chain couples TRBV19 to TRBJ2-7; D may be TRBD1 (8 bases). Trimming cost V 10 bases and J 6 bases, with 19 bases left between them. This CDR3 comprises 13 residues. Per the germline V gene, CDR1 is LNHDA and CDR2 is SQIVND (reference sequence). The CDR3 sequence is CAILQGGMSEQYF. The CDR3 DNA reads as TGTGCCATTCTACAGGGGGGGATGAGCGAGCAGTACTTC.

The chain carries TRBV10-2 and TRBJ1-2; TRBD1 aligns across 7 bases. Germline lookup yields CDR1 WSHSY and CDR2 SAAADI. CDR3 length equals 15 residues. V trimming: 2 bases; J trimming: 0 bases; junction bases outside the gene matches: 3. CDR3 in DNA: TGCGCCAGCAGTGAGGGGACAGCTACTAACTATGGCTACACCTTC. This sequence encodes CASSEGTATNYGYTF.

The V gene is TRBV11-2, the J gene TRBJ1-2, with 10 bases fitting TRBD1. The CDR3 covers 15 residues. Germline V gene sequence: CDR1 SGHAT, CDR2 FQNNGV. V trimming: 5 bases; J trimming: 5 bases; junction bases outside the gene matches: 8. The DNA of the CDR3 is TGTGCCAGCAGCCTAAGACAGGGGGCTTCGTATGGCTACACCTTC. Encoded protein: CASSLRQGASYGYTF.

The chain couples TRBV4-1 to TRBJ2-1; no definite D call. The CDR3 length is 14 residues. Germline V gene data show CDR1 as MGHRA and CDR2 as YSYEKL. V lost 1 base, J lost 7 bases, and 11 bases lay in between. For the CDR3, the DNA is TGCGCCAGCAGCCAAGGTCGGTCTAAGAATGAGCAGTTCTTC. It yields the protein CASSQGRSKNEQFF.

The rearrangement links TRBV19 to TRBJ1-5, with D hard to call. The ends were cut back, 6 bases at V and 0 bases at J, with 9 bases in the middle. The CDR3 spans 14 residues. Germline CDR1 is LNHDA and CDR2 is SQIVND (reference sequence). The CDR3 bases are TGTGCCAGTAGATCCGGGAGTAGCAATCAGCCCCAGCATTTT. Protein product: CASRSGSSNQPQHF.

This chain uses TRBV4-1 with TRBJ1-5; D is unresolved. CDR3 length: 13 residues. Germline V lookup: CDR1 MGHRA, CDR2 YSYEKL. Trimming left V 8 bases short and J 0 bases short, with 8 bases between. The DNA for the CDR3 is TGCGCCAGCTCTCCCGTTAGCAATCAGCCCCAGCATTTT. Translated, it gives CASSPVSNQPQHF.

The chain carries TRBV9 and TRBJ1-2, with no clear D. Germline values: CDR1 SGDLS, CDR2 YYNGEE. The V end lost 4 bases, the J end lost 6 bases, and 19 bases lay between the germline ends. The CDR3 spans 15 residues. The CDR3 DNA is TGTGCCAGCAGCCCCCGACAAAAGAGCTCCCATGGCTACACCTTC. Its translation is CASSPRQKSSHGYTF.

The chain carries TRBV6-6 and TRBJ2-3; 7 bases agree with TRBD2. Trimming removed 7 bases from V and 6 bases from J; junction bases left unmatched: 10. The CDR3 length is 14 residues. Germline loops: CDR1 MNHNY, CDR2 SVGAGI (reference sequence). The CDR3 DNA follows: TGTGCCAGCAAGAATCGAGCGGGGAGGGATACGCAGTATTTT. This gives the protein CASKNRAGRDTQYF.

This rearrangement joins TRBV6-4 to TRBJ2-3, with D unclear. This CDR3 is 13 amino acids long. Germline lookup yields CDR1 MRHNA and CDR2 SNTAGT. V was pared by 7 bases and J by 0 bases, with 8 bases between. The CDR3 nucleotides read TGTGCCAGCAAAGCGTCTAGCACAGATACGCAGTATTTT. Translation gives CASKASSTDTQYF.

The chain has TRBV10-2 and TRBJ2-3, with D possibly TRBD2 on 6 matching bases. The germline V and J ends were trimmed by 7 bases and 0 bases, with 11 bases remaining between them. There are 14 residues in the CDR3. Germline V gives CDR1 WSHSY, CDR2 SAAADI. The CDR3, as DNA: TGCGCCAGCACTCGCCGGGGGAGCACAGATACGCAGTATTTT. Protein product: CASTRRGSTDTQYF.

This chain links TRBV3-1 (or the pseudogene TRBV3-2) with TRBJ1-6; TRBD1 is a possible D gene (5 bases). Germline V gene data show CDR1 as LGHDT and CDR2 as YNNKEL (reference sequence). V dropped 0 bases and J dropped 14 bases, with 14 bases sitting between them. The CDR3 totals 14 residues. The CDR3 nucleotides read TGTGCCAGCAGCCAAGAAGGACGGCGGGGGGCCCTCCACTTT. This sequence encodes CASSQEGRRGALHF.

The CDR3 DNA is TGTGCCAGCAGCCCCCAGAGGGTGGCTAGCGGGAACTACGAGCAGTACTTC. Translated: CASSPQRVASGNYEQYF. V and J are TRBV9 and TRBJ2-7; TRBD2 aligns across 9 bases. Germline V lookup: CDR1 SGDLS, CDR2 YYNGEE. CDR3 length equals 17 residues. Losses at the gene ends were 4 bases for V and 3 bases for J; bases not matched to a gene: 14. The complete variable domain, with remaining parts taken from reference TRBV9 and TRBJ2-7, reads DSGVTQTPKHLITATGQRVTLRCSPRSGDLSVYWYQQSLDQGLQFLIQYYNGEERAKGNILERFSAQQFPDLHSELNLSSLELGDSALYFCASSPQRVASGNYEQYFGPGTRLTVT.

The rearrangement joins TRBV19 to TRBJ2-1; 10 positions agree with TRBD2. Germline values: CDR1 LNHDA, CDR2 SQIVND (reference sequence). The CDR3 runs to 15 residues. Germline trimming cut 1 base from V and 7 bases from J; bases unmatched to any gene: 4. Written as DNA, the CDR3 is TGTGCCAGTAGTATAGCTAGCGGGGGTTGGAATGAGCAGTTCTTC. It yields the protein CASSIASGGWNEQFF.

The V and J genes are TRBV5-4 and TRBJ1-3; D gene uncertain. Trimming took 1 base from V and 0 from J, leaving 17 bases between them. CDR1 and CDR2 from the germline V gene are SGHNT and YYREEE (reference sequence). This CDR3 has 18 amino acids. The CDR3 loop reads CASSLSLSFTASGNTIYF. As DNA, the CDR3 is TGTGCCAGCAGCTTGAGCTTGAGTTTCACAGCCTCTGGAAACACCATATATTTT.

The rearrangement links TRBV5-1 to TRBJ1-5; 8 bases align to TRBD1. V was clipped by 4 bases and J by 4 bases; unmatched bases: 10. CDR1 SGHRS and CDR2 YFSETQ come from the germline V gene. The CDR3 is 16 residues long. This chain's CDR3 is CASSLGTGGWNQPQHF. CDR3 nucleotides: TGCGCCAGCAGCCTGGGGACAGGAGGATGGAATCAGCCCCAGCATTTT.

V gene TRBV7-9 combines with J gene TRBJ1-6; TRBD1 agrees at 10 bases. J was trimmed by 8 bases and V by 3 bases; bases with no gene match: 4. The CDR3 has 15 residues. Germline lookup yields CDR1 SEHNR and CDR2 FQNEAQ (reference sequence). The chain's CDR3 is CASSFGQGGYSPLHF. In DNA, the CDR3 is TGTGCCAGCAGCTTTGGACAGGGGGGGTATTCACCCCTCCACTTT.

The V gene is TRBV7-6, the J gene TRBJ1-4; 9 bases agree with TRBD1. The CDR3 consists of 18 residues. V gave up 4 bases and J gave up 0 bases; unmatched junction bases: 9. Per germline, CDR1 SGHVS and CDR2 FNYEAQ. The CDR3 region has the DNA TGTGCCAGCAGCTCCCCGGGACAGGGCCCTGCAACTAATGAAAAACTGTTTTTT. Amino acid sequence: CASSSPGQGPATNEKLFF.

The chain couples TRBV15 to TRBJ1-4; D gene unclear. Between the trimmed V and J ends, which lost 1 base and 5 bases, there was a span of 11 bases. The V gene's germline CDR1 is LNHNV and CDR2 YYDKDF (reference sequence). This CDR3 is 15 amino acids long. CDR3 DNA sequence: TGTGCCACCAGCAGAGTTGGCCAGGCGAATGAAAAACTGTTTTTT. Its protein is CATSRVGQANEKLFF.

The rearrangement joins TRBV7-3 to TRBJ2-7; the match to TRBD1 covers 11 bases. The germline V gene has CDR1 SGHTA and CDR2 FQGTGA. The CDR3 extends over 14 amino acids. V shed 5 bases and J 2 bases; nucleotides not matched to a gene: 2. CDR3 nucleotides: TGTGCCAGCAGCCCGGACAGGGGGCCCTACGAGCAGTACTTC. As protein: CASSPDRGPYEQYF.

This chain links TRBV5-6 with TRBJ2-7; 10 nucleotides agree with TRBD2. Germline trimming cut 4 bases from V and 6 bases from J; bases unmatched to any gene: 10. The germline V gene encodes CDR1 SGHDT and CDR2 YYEEEE. The CDR3 sequence is 15 residues long. DNA for the CDR3: TGTGCCAGCAGCAGAACAGCGGGGGGGCGGCGCGAGCAGTACTTC. It is translated as CASSRTAGGRREQYF.

The rearrangement links TRBV7-9 to TRBJ2-1; 8 positions match TRBD1. The germline CDR1 and CDR2 sequences are SEHNR and FQNEAQ (reference sequence). CDR3 length: 14 residues. J gave up 8 bases and V 5 bases, and 8 bases lay outside the gene matches. CDR3: CASSPDRGRDEQFF. The DNA of the CDR3 is TGTGCCAGCAGCCCCGACAGGGGTCGGGATGAGCAGTTCTTC.

The chain recombines TRBV19 with TRBJ1-1; 9 nucleotides line up with TRBD1. Germline lookup yields CDR1 LNHDA and CDR2 SQIVND (reference sequence). The ends lost 7 bases at V and 5 bases at J; junction bases unmatched: 8. The CDR3 covers 14 residues. In DNA, the CDR3 is TGTGCCAGTATGCCGGGACAGGGAGGGACTGAAGCTTTCTTT. This sequence encodes CASMPGQGGTEAFF.

The genes are TRBV7-2 and TRBJ1-1, with a weak D call TRBD1 (5 bases). Germline V gives CDR1 SGHTA, CDR2 FQGNSA. V was cut by 6 bases and J by 6 bases, with 20 bases left in between. The CDR3 extends over 15 amino acids. The chain's CDR3 is CASRYGREGMSEAFF. The DNA for the CDR3 is TGTGCCAGCAGATACGGGAGAGAGGGGATGTCTGAAGCTTTCTTT.

The V and J genes are TRBV27 and TRBJ2-7, with a weak D call TRBD2 (5 bases). The CDR3 totals 13 residues. Germline CDR1 and CDR2: MNHEY and SMNVEV (reference sequence). Trimming left V 8 bases short and J 7 bases short, with 18 bases between. DNA of the CDR3: TGTGCCAGCGGGCGGCAGCTACGAGGGGAGCAGTACTTC. It encodes CASGRQLRGEQYF.

The chain carries TRBV18 and TRBJ1-5; 12 bases align to TRBD1. CDR3 size: 16 residues. With V trimmed by 4 bases and J by 3 bases, 4 bases remained unmatched. In germline, CDR1 is KGHSH, CDR2 LQKENI. The CDR3 DNA follows: TGTGCCAGCTCACAGGGACAGGGGGCGTACAATCAGCCCCAGCATTTT. Translating it yields CASSQGQGAYNQPQHF.

This clone was seen just once. The chain has TRBV2 and TRBJ2-3; TRBD1 matches at 7 bases. V trimming: 7 bases; J trimming: 6 bases; junction bases outside the gene matches: 13. This CDR3 spans 15 amino acids. Germline V gene lookup returns CDR1 SNHLY and CDR2 FYNNEI. The CDR3 DNA reads as TGTGCCAGCAACCCGGGACAGTTTACGATGGATACGCAGTATTTT. This sequence encodes CASNPGQFTMDTQYF. Based on the CDR3 plus reference TRBV2 and TRBJ2-3, the full variable domain is EPEVTQTPSHQVTQMGQEVILRCVPISNHLYFYWYRQILGQKVEFLVSFYNNEISEKSEIFDDQFSVERPDGSNFTLKIRSTKLEDSAMYFCASNPGQFTMDTQYFGPGTRLTVL.

The chain has TRBV7-3 and TRBJ1-5, with 9 nucleotides matching TRBD1. CDR3 length equals 14 residues. With 3 bases clipped from V and 5 bases from J, the junction kept 2 bases outside the gene matches. CDR1 and CDR2 from the germline V gene are SGHTA and FQGTGA. Written as DNA, the CDR3 is TGTGCCAGCAGCTTGACAGGGGGGGATCAGCCCCAGCATTTT. As protein: CASSLTGGDQPQHF.